The 27 T cell receptor beta chains reported below all come from one sample, sequenced in a study of early T cells in non-severe SARS-CoV-2 infection. TCRdb used MiXCR to reprocess the 5' RACE reads, holding one entry per CDR3 protein. The table has under 70,000 distinct CDR3 sequences, approximately 5.9% seen once. The sequencing here drew on whole blood, taken at baseline. The receptors originated from an adult who was a healthcare worker with PCR-confirmed SARS-CoV-2 infection or an uninfected control (not recorded which).

This clonotype was observed many times. The chain has TRBV29-1 and TRBJ2-1; TRBD2 matches at 9 bases. Germline V gene lookup returns CDR1 SQVTM and CDR2 ANQGSEA. The CDR3 covers 17 residues. Trimming took 1 base from V and 3 from J; bases not matched to a gene: 10. In DNA form, the CDR3 reads TGCAGCGTTGAAGGAACCGAGACTAGCGGCAACTACAATGAGCAGTTCTTC. It encodes CSVEGTETSGNYNEQFF.

This clonotype turned up a few times. J is TRBJ1-5 and V is TRBV3-1; D is perhaps TRBD1 (6 bases). The CDR3 spans 13 residues. V gave up 3 bases and J gave up 8 bases, with 11 bases separating them. Germline V CDR1 and CDR2: LGHDT, YNNKEL (reference sequence). CDR3 amino acids: CASSQGAVEPQHF. The CDR3 nucleotides are TGTGCCAGCAGCCAGGGGGCTGTTGAGCCCCAGCATTTT.

This clonotype was observed a handful of times. The rearrangement uses TRBV5-1 and TRBJ1-4; tentative D call: TRBD1 (6 bases). Trimming took off 3 bases at V and 8 bases at J, with 11 bases between the two ends. From germline, CDR1 is SGHRS and CDR2 YFSETQ. The CDR3 length is 13 residues. CDR3 loop: CASSSRQAEKLFF. CDR3 DNA: TGCGCCAGCAGCTCTAGACAGGCAGAAAAACTGTTTTTT. Full variable domain (outside the CDR3, taken from reference TRBV5-1 and TRBJ1-4): KAGVTQTPRYLIKTRGQQVTLSCSPISGHRSVSWYQQTPGQGLQFLFEYFSETQRNKGNFPGRFSGRQFSNSRSEMNVSTLELGDSALYLCASSSRQAEKLFFGSGTQLSVL.

This clonotype was detected a few times. The chain carries TRBV27 and TRBJ2-7; perhaps TRBD1 as D (6 bases). Germline V gene data show CDR1 as MNHEY and CDR2 as SMNVEV (reference sequence). V was clipped by 5 bases and J by 2 bases, with 13 bases between them. The CDR3 is 14 residues long. CDR3 region: CASSAWDNAYEQYF. In DNA form, the CDR3 reads TGTGCCAGCAGTGCCTGGGACAACGCCTACGAGCAGTACTTC.

This clonotype appeared a single time. The chain combines TRBV10-3 with TRBJ2-1, with 7 bases fitting TRBD2. The CDR3 covers 14 residues. Germline V gives CDR1 ENHRY, CDR2 SYGVKD. The trim removed 8 bases at V and 7 bases at J, leaving 11 bases unmatched. CDR3 amino acids: CAIEGAGAGNEQFF. In DNA form, the CDR3 reads TGTGCCATCGAGGGTGCGGGAGCGGGGAATGAGCAGTTCTTC.

This chain joins TRBV18 and TRBJ2-1; no firm D call. The germline CDR1 and CDR2 sequences are KGHSH and LQKENI. Trimming removed 2 bases from V and 5 bases from J, with 1 base in between. The CDR3 has 11 residues. The CDR3 spells CASSPNNEQFF. For the CDR3, the DNA is TGTGCCAGCTCACCAAACAATGAGCAGTTCTTC.

There are many counts of this clonotype. The chain has TRBV10-3 and TRBJ1-5; unclear D gene. CDR1 ENHRY and CDR2 SYGVKD come from the germline V gene. This CDR3 is 17 amino acids long. Trimming took 0 bases from V and 1 from J, leaving 13 bases between them. The CDR3 DNA sequence: TGTGCCATCAGTGAGTCGAGGGCCTTAGGGAGCAATCAGCCCCAGCATTTT. Protein: CAISESRALGSNQPQHF.

This clonotype was seen repeatedly, ten times or more. The chain has TRBV7-2 and TRBJ2-3; no clear D gene. Germline-derived CDR1 and CDR2 are SGHTA and FQGNSA. Trimming shortened V by 5 bases and J by 1 base, and 7 bases separated the two germline ends. This CDR3 region has 13 residues. CDR3 DNA: TGTGCCAGCAGCGATGTAGGCACAGATACGCAGTATTTT. It codes for CASSDVGTDTQYF.

V and J are TRBV27 and TRBJ2-1, with 12 bases identical to TRBD2. The CDR3 is made up of 16 amino acids. With V trimmed by 5 bases and J by 6 bases, 8 bases remained unmatched. CDR1 and CDR2 from the germline V gene are MNHEY and SMNVEV (reference sequence). Here the CDR3 reads CASSLAGLAGSNEQFF. The DNA of the CDR3 is TGTGCCAGCAGTCTAGCGGGACTAGCGGGTTCCAATGAGCAGTTCTTC.

The chain recombines TRBV6-1 with TRBJ1-5; the D is unclear. CDR1 is MNHNS, CDR2 SASEGT, per germline. Trimming cost V 2 bases and J 8 bases, with 7 bases left between them. CDR3 length equals 12 residues. The CDR3 DNA reads as TGTGCCAGCAGTGAACCCGGAAAGCCCCAGCATTTT. This gives the protein CASSEPGKPQHF.

This clonotype turned up a few times. This chain joins TRBV24-1 and TRBJ2-7; D is unclear. Trimming shortened V by 3 bases and J by 4 bases, and 9 bases separated the two germline ends. The length of the CDR3 is 13 residues. Germline loops: CDR1 KGHDR, CDR2 SFDVKD. The chain's CDR3 is CATSDPDQYEQYF. CDR3 bases: TGTGCCACCAGTGATCCCGACCAGTACGAGCAGTACTTC.

This clonotype was recorded many times. This chain joins TRBV5-4 and TRBJ1-6, with D maybe TRBD1 (5 bases). The CDR3 totals 16 residues. Germline CDR1 and CDR2: SGHNT and YYREEE (reference sequence). Trimming removed 2 bases at V and 0 bases at J, with 9 bases between. The CDR3 nucleotides are TGTGCCAGCAGCTTTTCGGGGGGCTCCTATAATTCACCCCTCCACTTT. This translates into CASSFSGGSYNSPLHF.

The chain couples TRBV7-9 to TRBJ2-2; 8 nucleotides match TRBD1. The CDR3 totals 16 residues. Germline V CDR1 and CDR2: SEHNR, FQNEAQ (reference sequence). With V trimmed by 3 bases and J by 1 base, 4 bases remained unmatched. The CDR3 nucleotides are TGTGCCAGCAGCTTCTCCGGGACAGGGAACACCGGGGAGCTGTTTTTT. Protein: CASSFSGTGNTGELFF.

Many counts were recorded for this clonotype. The gene calls are TRBV2 and TRBJ2-3; no reliable D call. This CDR3 has 13 residues. With 5 bases removed from V and 4 bases from J, the gap between germline ends came to 10 bases. The germline V gene has CDR1 SNHLY and CDR2 FYNNEI. The CDR3 here is CASSLFEADTQYF. DNA for the CDR3: TGTGCCAGCAGTCTTTTTGAGGCAGATACGCAGTATTTT.

This clonotype was counted many times. V is TRBV4-2 and J is TRBJ2-7; tentative D call: TRBD1 (6 bases). V shed 1 base and J shed 7 bases, with 14 bases lying between them. The germline gives CDR1 LGHNA, CDR2 YNFKEQ. The CDR3 covers 14 residues. The CDR3 coding sequence is TGTGCCAGCAGCCAAGTCGACAGGTTTGTAGAGCAGTACTTC. It yields the protein CASSQVDRFVEQYF.

The genes are TRBV29-1 and TRBJ2-1, with 9 bases identical to TRBD2. CDR1 and CDR2 from the germline V gene are SQVTM and ANQGSEA. Trimming removed 1 base from V and 7 bases from J; junction bases left unmatched: 8. The CDR3 has 15 amino acids. The CDR3 DNA sequence: TGCAGCGTTGAAGCGGCGGGAGGGCGGTGGAATGAGCAGTTCTTC. It translates to CSVEAAGGRWNEQFF.

This clonotype appeared many times. The V call is TRBV29-1, the J call TRBJ2-1; D is possibly TRBD1 (5 bases). V lost 3 bases, J lost 5 bases, and 8 bases lay in between. CDR3 length: 12 amino acids. Germline CDR1 reads SQVTM; CDR2 reads ANQGSEA. The CDR3 DNA follows: TGCAGCGTTGACTCAGGGAACAATGAGCAGTTCTTC. It encodes CSVDSGNNEQFF.

This clonotype has at least ten counts. The chain recombines TRBV25-1 with TRBJ2-1; 11 bases fit TRBD1. The V and J ends lost 9 bases and 6 bases, in that order; junction bases with no gene match: 10. The CDR3 sequence is 15 residues long. CDR1 and CDR2 from the germline V gene are MGHDK and SYGVNS. The CDR3: CASSLGQGAGNEQFF. The CDR3, as DNA: TGTGCCAGTTCCCTCGGACAGGGGGCAGGCAATGAGCAGTTCTTC.

The chain couples TRBV28 to TRBJ2-2; perhaps TRBD1 as D (5 bases). This CDR3 has 15 amino acids. The germline V and J ends were trimmed by 6 bases and 0 bases, with 11 bases remaining between them. Germline-derived CDR1 and CDR2 are MDHEN and SYDVKM. The CDR3: CASSLTAPNTGELFF. The CDR3 DNA reads as TGTGCCAGCAGCCTGACAGCGCCGAACACCGGGGAGCTGTTTTTT. Supplemented by reference TRBV28 and TRBJ2-2, the full variable domain reads DVKVTQSSRYLVKRTGEKVFLECVQDMDHENMFWYRQDPGLGLRLIYFSYDVKMKEKGDIPEGYSVSREKKERFSLILESASTNQTSMYLCASSLTAPNTGELFFGEGSRLTVL.

This clonotype was observed a handful of times. The chain recombines TRBV21-1 with TRBJ2-5; the table's D call TRBD1 went unverified against the DNA. TRBV21-1 is a documented pseudogene. This CDR3 is built from 14 residues. CDR3 nucleotides: TGTGCCAGCACACACCGGGACAGCAAAGAGACCCAGTACTTC. Its protein is CASTHRDSKETQYF.

This clonotype was seen more than once but under ten times. The chain uses TRBV20-1 and TRBJ1-6; no reliable D call. V lost 5 bases and J lost 10, with 9 bases in between. This CDR3 region has 11 residues. The V gene's germline CDR1 is DFQATT and CDR2 SNEGSKA (reference sequence). CDR3 bases: TGCAGTGCTTCACAGAACTCACCCCTCCACTTT. Protein product: CSASQNSPLHF.

This clonotype was found many times. The rearrangement uses TRBV20-1 and TRBJ1-4; D may be TRBD1 (5 bases). Germline values: CDR1 DFQATT, CDR2 SNEGSKA (reference sequence). There are 12 residues in the CDR3. Trimming pared 3 bases from V and 8 bases from J, leaving 10 bases between. The CDR3 bases are TGCAGTGCTAGTTTGCAGGGAGAAAAACTGTTTTTT. It translates to CSASLQGEKLFF.

This clonotype was detected a few times. V and J are TRBV20-1 and TRBJ1-1; possibly TRBD1 for D (6 bases). The CDR3 loop spans 12 amino acids. CDR1 DFQATT and CDR2 SNEGSKA come from the germline V gene (reference sequence). Trimming took 5 bases from V and 7 from J, leaving 14 bases between them. Written as DNA, the CDR3 is TGCAGTGCTCCCAGGGGCAGGGGTGAAGCTTTCTTT. This codes for CSAPRGRGEAFF.

Details on this clonotype: Just one base apart from a much larger clone, this may be a read error. The chain employs TRBV7-9 and TRBJ1-1, with D possibly being TRBD1 (6 bases). The CDR3 has 14 amino acids. The germline V gene encodes CDR1 SEHNR and CDR2 FQNEAQ (reference sequence). The CDR3 region is CVSSRGQPGTEAFF. The CDR3 nucleotides are TGTGTCAGCAGCCGCGGACAGCCGGGCACTGAAGCTTTCTTT.

This clonotype was seen repeatedly, ten times or more. Written as DNA, the CDR3 is TGTGCCAGCAGTTTTGGGCCCTCAGAGAATGAGCAGTTCTTC. It encodes CASSFGPSENEQFF. The V call is TRBV28, the J call TRBJ2-1; D gene unclear. V was trimmed by 3 bases and J by 7 bases, leaving 13 bases between them. The length of the CDR3 is 14 residues. Germline CDR1 is MDHEN and CDR2 is SYDVKM.

This clonotype was seen repeatedly, ten times or more. This chain joins TRBV4-1 and TRBJ1-5; D possibly corresponds to TRBD1 (6 bases). The germline CDR1 and CDR2 sequences are MGHRA and YSYEKL. The CDR3 extends over 15 amino acids. The V and J ends lost 5 bases and 3 bases respectively, with 14 bases between them. DNA for the CDR3: TGCGCCAGCAGCAAACAGGGATTCGACAATCAGCCCCAGCATTTT. It is translated as CASSKQGFDNQPQHF.

This clonotype was detected only a few times. This chain joins TRBV4-2 and TRBJ1-2; D gene ambiguous. V was shortened by 1 base and J by 5 bases, with 5 bases between the two germline ends. The CDR3 contains 12 residues. Germline CDR1 is LGHNA and CDR2 is YNFKEQ. The CDR3 sequence: CASSQAAYGYTF. Written as DNA, the CDR3 is TGTGCCAGCAGCCAAGCGGCGTATGGCTACACCTTC.